This TCR beta chain comes out of a study of blood T cell repertoires in COVID-19. Study as a whole: Spain, Italy and the United States supplied samples that represented acute and convalescent COVID-19. Sources were T cells, B-cell-depleted T cells, or PBMCs; the material itself was cDNA or gDNA.

Germline V lookup: CDR1 LNHDA, CDR2 SQIVND (reference sequence). The junction had 10 bases not matched to a gene; V was cut back by 6 bases and J by 6 bases. This CDR3 has 15 amino acids. This clone appeared a single time. How the authors handled the data: Reference gene primer amplification in the assay estimated nucleated cell counts. Data came from immunoSEQ multiplex PCR; TCRdb stores just in-frame clones and leaves some out. The V and J calls and clone size were taken over from that table, and D and trimming were inferred from the DNA. The repertoire includes 100,000 to 150,000 clones, around 76% of them detected once, and approximately 2.4% sits in the top ten.

The sequence was obtained from a man aged 65 to 79 with acute or convalescent COVID-19. The source material was peripheral blood. The rearrangement uses TRBV19 and TRBJ1-1; TRBD1 agrees at 10 bases. The CDR3 region has the DNA TGTGCCAGTAGCTCCAGGACAGGGGGGTTACCTGAAGCTTTCTTT. It yields the protein CASSSRTGGLPEAFF.